This T cell receptor beta chain came from a study of Graves' ophthalmopathy and Graves' hyperthyroidism. CDR3 length: 15 residues. Trimming removed 6 bases from V and 0 bases from J, with 15 bases in between. Germline CDR1 MDHEN, CDR2 SYDVKM. This clonotype was recorded many times. For repertoire sequencing, the TCR beta CDR3 regions were amplified from RNA transcripts. Second-round multiplex PCR came after first-round RT-PCR with HTBI primers. TCRdb re-analysed the multiplex PCR reads in MiXCR, keeping a single row per CDR3 protein. Among more than 300,000 distinct CDR3 sequences, roughly a sixth were seen once, and the ten largest hold 2.4%. Being free of ophthalmopathy for 18 months of follow-up defined stable hyperthyroidism. Hyperthyroidism cases were recent diagnoses of under 2 months' duration in people aged 18 to 65. Excluded: other autoimmune disease, uncontrolled infection, pregnancy or lactation.

The chain couples TRBV28 to TRBJ2-7; D uncertain. Material: peripheral blood. The receptor's source is an adult woman with stable Graves' hyperthyroidism. In nucleotides, the CDR3 is TGTGCCAGCAGAACCGACGGAGCAAGCTCCTACGAGCAGTACTTC. Amino acids: CASRTDGASSYEQYF.